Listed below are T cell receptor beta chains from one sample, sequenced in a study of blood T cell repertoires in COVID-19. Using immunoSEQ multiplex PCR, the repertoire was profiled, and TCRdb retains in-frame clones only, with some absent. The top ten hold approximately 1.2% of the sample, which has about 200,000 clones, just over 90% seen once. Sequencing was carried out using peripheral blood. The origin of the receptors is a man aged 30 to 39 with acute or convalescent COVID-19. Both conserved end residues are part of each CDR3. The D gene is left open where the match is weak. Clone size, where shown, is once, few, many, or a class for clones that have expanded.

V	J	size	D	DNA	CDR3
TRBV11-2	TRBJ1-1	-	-	TGTGCCAGCAGCTTCCGACGTGACAGGCCCTTCTTCACTGAAGCTTTCTTT	CASSFRRDRPFFTEAFF
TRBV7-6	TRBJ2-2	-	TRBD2	TGTGCCAGCAGCTTCTTTGAGCGGGAGGACTGGACCGGGGAGCTGTTTTTT	CASSFFEREDWTGELFF
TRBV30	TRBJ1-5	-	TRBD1	TGTGCCTGGAGCCGGACAGGGGGCGGCAATCAGCCCCAGCATTTT	CAWSRTGGGNQPQHF
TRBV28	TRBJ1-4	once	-	TGTGCCAGCGAGGCGGGGTGGGTGAGCAAAACTAATGAAAAACTGTTTTTT	CASEAGWVSKTNEKLFF
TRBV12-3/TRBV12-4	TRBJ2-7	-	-	TGTGCCAGCAGTTCGTCCTACGAGCAGTACTTC	CASSSSYEQYF
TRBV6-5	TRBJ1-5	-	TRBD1	TGTGCCAGCAGTTCCCCGGGACAGGGGAATCAGCCCCAGCATTTT	CASSSPGQGNQPQHF
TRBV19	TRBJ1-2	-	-	TGTGCCAGTAGTATATCCTTTTATAAATCCCGGGGTGGCTACACCTTC	CASSISFYKSRGGYTF
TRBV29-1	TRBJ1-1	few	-	TGCAGCACAAATGGGGGCCGAACCGATGAAGCTTTCTTT	CSTNGGRTDEAFF
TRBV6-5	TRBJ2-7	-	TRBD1	TGTGCCAGCAGGCCCAGGGGGCTCCGTAACGAGCAGTACTTC	CASRPRGLRNEQYF
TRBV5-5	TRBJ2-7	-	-	TGTGCCAGCAGCTCAGGCGCAACCTCCTACGAGCAGTACTTC	CASSSGATSYEQYF
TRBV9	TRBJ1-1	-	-	TGTGCCAGCAGCGTAGTTAGCGGGACCGAGTACGGAGCTTTCTTT	CASSVVSGTEYGAFF
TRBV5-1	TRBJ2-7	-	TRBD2	TGCGCCAGCAGCTTGGCGGCTAGCGGGCCCTACGAGCAGTACTTC	CASSLAASGPYEQYF
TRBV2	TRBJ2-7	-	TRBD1	TGTGCCAGCAGTGAAAGGGGGCCAAGGCAGGGCCGAGGCGAGCAGTACTTC	CASSERGPRQGRGEQYF
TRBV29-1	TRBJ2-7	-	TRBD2	TGCAGCGTTGATTATCGGCGGGAGAGCTCCTACGAGCAGTACTTC	CSVDYRRESSYEQYF
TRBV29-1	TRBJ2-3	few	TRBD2	TGCAGCGTTGAAGATAGGCTAGCGGGGGTGACAGATACGCAGTATTTT	CSVEDRLAGVTDTQYF
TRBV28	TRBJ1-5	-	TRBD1	TGTGCCAGCAGGTCCGGGACAGGGCCTCAGCCCCAGCATTTT	CASRSGTGPQPQHF
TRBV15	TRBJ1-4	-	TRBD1	TGTGCCACCAGCGTATTAACAGGGGGTGGAAAACTGTTTTTT	CATSVLTGGGKLFF
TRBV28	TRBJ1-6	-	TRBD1	TGTGCCAGCAGTTTATTCGACAGGGCTTCGTCACCCCTCCACTTT	CASSLFDRASSPLHF
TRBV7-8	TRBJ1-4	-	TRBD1	TGTGCCAGCAGCTTAAGAACAGGGGGAACTGAAAAACTGTTTTTT	CASSLRTGGTEKLFF
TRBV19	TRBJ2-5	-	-	TGTGCCAGTAGTATAGGGGACTCAGAAGAGACCCAGTACTTC	CASSIGDSEETQYF
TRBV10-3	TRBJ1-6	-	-	TGTGCCATCAGTAGGACCGGGGGGAATTCACCCCTCCACTTT	CAISRTGGNSPLHF
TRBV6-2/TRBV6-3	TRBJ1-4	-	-	TGTGCCAGCAGCTCGTCCCCGGGACTTTTCGAGGAAAAACTGTTTTTT	CASSSSPGLFEEKLFF
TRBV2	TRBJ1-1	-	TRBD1	TGTGCCAGCAGGACACAGGGGGCCACTGAAGCTTTCTTT	CASRTQGATEAFF
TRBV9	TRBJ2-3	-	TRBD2	TGTGCCAGCAGCGTGAGCGGGGGGCTGAGAGATACGCAGTATTTT	CASSVSGGLRDTQYF
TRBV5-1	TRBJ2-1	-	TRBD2	TGCGCCAGCAGCCCGTCATTGGGACTAGCGGGGGGAAGTGAGCAGTTCTTC	CASSPSLGLAGGSEQFF
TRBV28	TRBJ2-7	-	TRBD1	TGTGCCAGCAGTTCGCAAGGGACAGGGGGCTTCTACGAGCAGTACTTC	CASSSQGTGGFYEQYF
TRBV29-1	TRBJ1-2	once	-	TGCAGCGTTGAAGCCGACAGGCGGTTC	CSVEADRRF
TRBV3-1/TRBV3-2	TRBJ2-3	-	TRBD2	TGTGCCAGCAGCCAACATAGCGGGAGGCAGGATACGCAGTATTTT	CASSQHSGRQDTQYF
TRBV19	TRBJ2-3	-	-	TGTGCCAGTAGTATGGACTCTAGCACAGATACGCAGTATTTT	CASSMDSSTDTQYF
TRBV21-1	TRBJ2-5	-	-	TGTGCCAGCAGTCATACGAATCCGGGACAGCCCTTATTTTGGTACCAAGAGACCCAGTACTTC	CASSHTNPGQPLFWYQETQYF
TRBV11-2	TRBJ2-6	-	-	TGTGCCAGCAGGCCACAGGGCAACTCTGGGGCCAACGTCCTGACTTTC	CASRPQGNSGANVLTF
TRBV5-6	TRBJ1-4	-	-	TGTGCCAGCAGCTTAATGACCGGGTCGGAGCGTGAAAAACTGTTTTTT	CASSLMTGSEREKLFF
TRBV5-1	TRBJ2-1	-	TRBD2	TGCGCCAGCAGCTCCCTTAGCGGGGGGAATGAGCAGTTCTTC	CASSSLSGGNEQFF
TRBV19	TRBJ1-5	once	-	TGTGCCAGTAGTATAGAACAGGCACCGGGCAATCAGCCCCAGCATTTT	CASSIEQAPGNQPQHF
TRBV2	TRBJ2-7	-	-	TGTGCCAGCAGCCCAGGACACGGGGGGCAGTACTTC	CASSPGHGGQYF
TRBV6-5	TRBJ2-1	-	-	TGTGCCAGCAGTTACACCAGGGGTCATTACAATGAGCAGTTCTTC	CASSYTRGHYNEQFF
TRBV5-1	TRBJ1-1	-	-	TGCGCCAGCAGCTGGGGGGTCCAGAACACTGAAGCTTTCTTT	CASSWGVQNTEAFF
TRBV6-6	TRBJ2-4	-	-	TGTGCCAGCAGTCCCAGGTCCAAAAACATTCAGTACTTC	CASSPRSKNIQYF
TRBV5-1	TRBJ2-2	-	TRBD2	TGCGCCAGCAGCTTGGGACTAGCGGGTACGACCGGGGAGCTGTTTTTT	CASSLGLAGTTGELFF
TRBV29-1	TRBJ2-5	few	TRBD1	TGCAGCGTTGACTGGGACAGGGGTTGGGGACAAGAGACCCAGTACTTC	CSVDWDRGWGQETQYF
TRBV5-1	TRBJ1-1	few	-	TGCGCCAGCAGCTTGGGCGGGGGCTATGAAGCTTTCTTT	CASSLGGGYEAFF
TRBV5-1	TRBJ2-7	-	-	TGCGCCAGCAGCCCTCAGGTAATGTCAGGTTCCTACGAGCAGTACTTC	CASSPQVMSGSYEQYF
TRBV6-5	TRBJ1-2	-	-	TGTGCCAGCAGTTACTCACAGCACTATGGCTACACCTTC	CASSYSQHYGYTF
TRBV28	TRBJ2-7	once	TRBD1	TGTGCCAGCAGTTTAGGCAGGGGGCCCTACGAGCAGTACTTC	CASSLGRGPYEQYF
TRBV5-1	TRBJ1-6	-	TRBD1	TGCGCCAGCAGCTTGGAGGGGACAGGGGGTTCACCCCTCCACTTT	CASSLEGTGGSPLHF
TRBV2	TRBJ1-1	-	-	TGTGCCAGCAGGAGAGAATACACTGAAGCTTTCTTT	CASRREYTEAFF
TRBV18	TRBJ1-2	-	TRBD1	TGTGCCAGCTCACCAGTCGGGACAGAGACAGGGGCTCGAGGCTACACCTTC	CASSPVGTETGARGYTF
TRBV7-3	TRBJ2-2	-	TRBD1	TGTGCCAGCAGCCTAAACGTGGCAGGGGGCGGGGAGCTGTTTTTT	CASSLNVAGGGELFF
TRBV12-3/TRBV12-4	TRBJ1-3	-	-	TGTGCCAGCAGTTTATCTCTAGGAAACACCATATATTTT	CASSLSLGNTIYF
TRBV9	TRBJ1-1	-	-	TGTGCCAGCAGCGTATCCCCCACCCTAATGAACACTGAAGCTTTCTTT	CASSVSPTLMNTEAFF
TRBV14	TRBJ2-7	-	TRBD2	TGTGCCAGCAGCCTGACTAGCGGGAGAGTCTCCGAGCAGTACTTC	CASSLTSGRVSEQYF
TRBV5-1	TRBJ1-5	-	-	TGCGCCAGCAGCTTGTATAGCAATCAGCCCCAGCATTTT	CASSLYSNQPQHF
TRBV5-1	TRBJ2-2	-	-	TGCGCCAGCAGCTTGGGATCTGTAATCAGTAACACCGGGGAGCTGTTTTTT	CASSLGSVISNTGELFF